Reported below is one T cell receptor beta chain. No antigen is known for it. This entry belongs to a study of Ad26.COV2.S vaccination and SARS-CoV-2 variants. In germline, CDR1 is SEHNR, CDR2 FQNEAQ (reference sequence). CDR3 length: 16 residues. The V end lost 1 base, the J end lost 7 bases, and 19 bases lay between the germline ends. Study-level results: Reportedly, spike-specific CD8+ and CD4+ T cell responses achieved substantial breadth once vaccination had taken place.

The assay was immunoSEQ multiplex PCR, and TCRdb's table has in-frame clones only and misses some. The profile shows around 350,000 clones, about 90% of them singletons. The source is a human donor who had recovered from COVID-19. The material was peripheral blood, obtained after recovery from COVID-19. This chain links TRBV7-9 with TRBJ1-2, with D perhaps matching TRBD1 (6 bases). CDR3 in amino acids: CASSLESREGGRGYTF. The CDR3 DNA follows: TGTGCCAGCAGCTTAGAAAGTCGGGAGGGGGGTCGTGGCTACACCTTC.